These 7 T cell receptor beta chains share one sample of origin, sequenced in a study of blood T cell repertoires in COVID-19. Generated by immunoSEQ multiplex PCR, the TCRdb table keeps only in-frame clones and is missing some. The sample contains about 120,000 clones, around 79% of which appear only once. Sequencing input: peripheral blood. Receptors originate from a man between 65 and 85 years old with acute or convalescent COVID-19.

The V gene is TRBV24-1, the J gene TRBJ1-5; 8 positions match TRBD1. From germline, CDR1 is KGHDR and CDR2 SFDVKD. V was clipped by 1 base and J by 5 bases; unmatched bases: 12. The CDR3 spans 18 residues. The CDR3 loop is CATSDFRKRQGAHQPQHF. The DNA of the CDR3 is TGTGCCACCAGTGATTTCAGAAAGAGGCAGGGGGCTCATCAGCCCCAGCATTTT.

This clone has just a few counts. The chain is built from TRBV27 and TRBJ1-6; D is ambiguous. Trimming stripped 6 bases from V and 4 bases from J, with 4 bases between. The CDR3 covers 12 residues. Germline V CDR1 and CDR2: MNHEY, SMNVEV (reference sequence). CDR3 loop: CASRSYNSPLHF. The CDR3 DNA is TGTGCCAGCAGATCATATAATTCACCCCTCCACTTT.

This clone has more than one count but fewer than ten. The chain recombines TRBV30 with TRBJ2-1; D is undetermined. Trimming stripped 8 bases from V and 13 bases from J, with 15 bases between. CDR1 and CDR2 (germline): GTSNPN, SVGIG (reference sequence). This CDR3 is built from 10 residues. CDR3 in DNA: TGTGCCGGGGTGATGGTAGCCCAGTTCTTC. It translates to CAGVMVAQFF.

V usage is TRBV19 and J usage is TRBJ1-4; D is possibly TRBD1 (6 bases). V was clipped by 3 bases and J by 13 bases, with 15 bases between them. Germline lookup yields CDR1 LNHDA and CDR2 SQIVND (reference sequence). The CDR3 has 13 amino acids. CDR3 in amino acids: CASSMAGGGGLFF. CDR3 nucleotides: TGTGCCAGTAGTATGGCGGGCGGGGGCGGACTGTTTTTT.

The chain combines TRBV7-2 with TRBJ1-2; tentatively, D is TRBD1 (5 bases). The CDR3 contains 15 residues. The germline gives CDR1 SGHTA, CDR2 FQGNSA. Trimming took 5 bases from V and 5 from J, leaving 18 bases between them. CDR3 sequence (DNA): TGTGCCAGCAGCACCCGGACGGGGGTTCAGTATGGCTACACCTTC. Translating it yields CASSTRTGVQYGYTF.

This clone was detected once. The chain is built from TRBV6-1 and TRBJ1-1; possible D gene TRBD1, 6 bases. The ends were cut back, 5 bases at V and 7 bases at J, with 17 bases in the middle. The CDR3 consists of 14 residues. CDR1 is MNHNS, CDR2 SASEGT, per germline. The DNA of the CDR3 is TGTGCCAGCAGTTTCCTACAGGGTCGCAGTGAAGCTTTCTTT. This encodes CASSFLQGRSEAFF.

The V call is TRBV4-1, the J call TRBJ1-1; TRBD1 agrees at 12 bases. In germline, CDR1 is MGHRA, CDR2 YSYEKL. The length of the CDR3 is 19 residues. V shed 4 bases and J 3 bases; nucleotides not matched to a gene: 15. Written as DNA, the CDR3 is TGCGCCAGCAGCCGGGTGATTGGGACAGGGGGCGGCTGGGACACTGAAGCTTTCTTT. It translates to CASSRVIGTGGGWDTEAFF.